These 21 T cell receptor beta chains originate from one sample sequenced in a study of beta chain features in type 1 diabetes. Reverse transcribing all isolated RNA meant expressed TCRB transcripts were sequenced. Using immunoSEQ multiplex PCR, the repertoire was profiled, and TCRdb retains in-frame clones only, with some absent. The sample shows fewer than 250,000 clones, about 71% of them seen only once. Specimen: naive CD4+ T cells from blood. The receptors derive from a man aged 25-45 years in good health.

The V gene is TRBV15, the J gene TRBJ2-3; 8 bases line up with TRBD2. CDR1 LNHNV and CDR2 YYDKDF come from the germline V gene (reference sequence). After removal of 7 bases from V and 0 bases from J, the junction contained 3 bases not matched to a gene. CDR3 length: 14 amino acids. The CDR3 DNA sequence: TGTGCCACCAAAGGCGGGGGGAGCACAGATACGCAGTATTTT. Translation: CATKGGGSTDTQYF.

This clone has a handful of counts. This sequence joins TRBV9 and TRBJ2-1, with a tentative D call TRBD2 (5 bases). The CDR3 is made up of 15 amino acids. Trimming cost V 0 bases and J 1 base, with 8 bases left between them. Germline lookup yields CDR1 SGDLS and CDR2 YYNGEE. CDR3 nucleotide sequence: TGTGCCAGCAGCGTAGGCGGGCAGTCCTACAATGAGCAGTTCTTC. This encodes CASSVGGQSYNEQFF.

The genes are TRBV30 and TRBJ1-1; D remains unclear. The length of the CDR3 is 13 residues. Trimming cost V 1 base and J 1 base, with 7 bases left between them. CDR1 is GTSNPN, CDR2 SVGIG, per germline (reference sequence). The CDR3 spells CAWSGSQNTEAFF. The CDR3, as DNA: TGTGCCTGGAGTGGGTCCCAGAACACTGAAGCTTTCTTT.

J is TRBJ2-7 and V is TRBV7-2; TRBD2 matches at 7 bases. The CDR3 runs to 17 residues. CDR1 and CDR2 (germline): SGHTA, FQGNSA. The J segment lost 0 bases and the V segment lost 2 bases, leaving 10 bases of the junction unmatched. CDR3 residues: CASSLPIRGRLSYEQYF. CDR3 bases: TGTGCCAGCAGCTTACCGATTCGCGGGAGACTCTCCTACGAGCAGTACTTC.

V usage is TRBV10-3 and J usage is TRBJ2-1; TRBD2 agrees at 7 bases. Trimming took 8 bases from V and 6 from J; bases not matched to a gene: 13. The CDR3 runs 15 residues. In germline, CDR1 is ENHRY, CDR2 SYGVKD. The CDR3 DNA follows: TGTGCCATCCGAGGAGGGCGGGAGTTGCGCAATGAGCAGTTCTTC. Protein product: CAIRGGRELRNEQFF.

This chain links TRBV30 with TRBJ1-1; no reliable D call. Germline CDR1 and CDR2: GTSNPN and SVGIG (reference sequence). Deletions cut 1 base from V and 5 bases from J, with 8 bases between. CDR3 length: 12 amino acids. The CDR3 protein is CAWSALWTEAFF. CDR3 sequence (DNA): TGTGCCTGGAGTGCGTTGTGGACTGAAGCTTTCTTT.

V usage is TRBV29-1 and J usage is TRBJ2-5; no clear D. CDR3 size: 11 residues. The V end was cut by 4 bases, the J end by 1 base, with 4 bases between. Germline V gene data show CDR1 as SQVTM and CDR2 as ANQGSEA. CDR3 sequence: CSVVLQETQYF. DNA for the CDR3: TGCAGCGTTGTTCTCCAAGAGACCCAGTACTTC.

This chain connects TRBV7-2 to TRBJ2-1; no reliable D call. This CDR3 comprises 14 residues. CDR1 is SGHTA and CDR2 is FQGNSA in the germline V gene. DNA of the CDR3: TGTGCAGTAGTCGGCCGGAGCTCCTACAATGAGCAGTTCTTC. Translated, it gives CAVVGRSSYNEQFF.

This clone occurred a few times. J is TRBJ2-5 and V is TRBV15; 7 bases match TRBD1. The J segment lost 10 bases and the V segment lost 1 base, leaving 12 bases of the junction unmatched. The germline gives CDR1 LNHNV, CDR2 YYDKDF (reference sequence). The CDR3 runs to 15 residues. In nucleotides, the CDR3 is TGTGCCACCAGCAGAGGGGACAGCCACGTTTGGGACCAGTACTTC. It specifies CATSRGDSHVWDQYF.

This chain uses TRBV30 with TRBJ1-4, with a possible D match to TRBD1 (6 bases). From germline, CDR1 is GTSNPN and CDR2 SVGIG (reference sequence). V lost 2 bases to trimming and J lost 5 bases, with 12 bases between them. The CDR3 covers 14 residues. The CDR3 DNA is TGTGCCTGGAGTATGACAGGCCCAAATGAAAAACTGTTTTTT. Its translation is CAWSMTGPNEKLFF. Full variable domain (missing parts from reference TRBV30 and TRBJ1-4): SQTIHQWPATLVQPVGSPLSLECTVEGTSNPNLYWYRQAAGRGLQLLFYSVGIGQISSEVPQNLSASRPQDRQFILSSKKLLLSDSGFYLCAWSMTGPNEKLFFGSGTQLSVL.

The rearrangement uses TRBV10-1 and TRBJ2-7; D is undetermined. The CDR3 totals 13 residues. Looked up from germline, CDR1 is WNHNN and CDR2 is SYGVQD (reference sequence). V shed 3 bases and J shed 0 bases, with 6 bases lying between them. This CDR3 reads CASSDRRSYEQYF. CDR3 bases: TGCGCCAGCAGTGACCGCCGCTCCTACGAGCAGTACTTC.

The chain combines TRBV30 with TRBJ2-5; 8 positions match TRBD1. The CDR3 contains 13 residues. Germline trimming cut 6 bases from V and 5 bases from J; bases unmatched to any gene: 8. Germline lookup yields CDR1 GTSNPN and CDR2 SVGIG (reference sequence). The CDR3 reads CACDRGPRETQYF. The CDR3 DNA reads as TGTGCCTGCGACAGGGGCCCGCGGGAGACCCAGTACTTC.

This clone appeared a few times. The rearrangement uses TRBV25-1 and TRBJ2-4; D might be TRBD1 (6 bases). The germline CDR1 and CDR2 sequences are MGHDK and SYGVNS. This CDR3 has 15 amino acids. V lost 5 bases and J lost 0, with 11 bases in between. DNA for the CDR3: TGTGCCAGCAGTCGAGGGGGTTTAGCCAAAAACATTCAGTACTTC. This sequence encodes CASSRGGLAKNIQYF.

In this sample, this clone turned up a few times. In DNA, the CDR3 is TGTGCCAGCACCTTTTCCTCTAACTATGGCTACACCTTC. This codes for CASTFSSNYGYTF. The genes are TRBV9 and TRBJ1-2; no firm D call. From germline, CDR1 is SGDLS and CDR2 YYNGEE. V was shortened by 6 bases and J by 0 bases, with 9 bases between the two germline ends. The CDR3 is 13 residues long. The variable domain in full, completed from reference TRBV9 and TRBJ1-2, reads DSGVTQTPKHLITATGQRVTLRCSPRSGDLSVYWYQQSLDQGLQFLIQYYNGEERAKGNILERFSAQQFPDLHSELNLSSLELGDSALYFCASTFSSNYGYTFGSGTRLTVV.

The V call is TRBV30, the J call TRBJ1-1, with 8 bases matching TRBD1. J was trimmed by 5 bases and V by 3 bases; bases with no gene match: 5. Germline V gene sequence: CDR1 GTSNPN, CDR2 SVGIG (reference sequence). The CDR3 totals 13 residues. The CDR3 DNA follows: TGTGCCTGGAGAACCACAGGGGGAACTGAAGCTTTCTTT. Residues: CAWRTTGGTEAFF. Looking up the rest from reference TRBV30 and TRBJ1-1 gives the full variable domain: SQTIHQWPATLVQPVGSPLSLECTVEGTSNPNLYWYRQAAGRGLQLLFYSVGIGQISSEVPQNLSASRPQDRQFILSSKKLLLSDSGFYLCAWRTTGGTEAFFGQGTRLTVV.

The sample holds a few counts of this clone. The rearrangement uses TRBV29-1 and TRBJ2-7, with unresolved D. V was pared by 3 bases and J by 2 bases, with 14 bases between. CDR1 SQVTM and CDR2 ANQGSEA come from the germline V gene. This CDR3 has 14 residues. CDR3 coding DNA: TGCAGCGTTGAGTTTGCCAGTAGACCCTACGAGCAGTACTTC. Protein: CSVEFASRPYEQYF.

V usage is TRBV18 and J usage is TRBJ2-7; D remains ambiguous. The germline V gene has CDR1 KGHSH and CDR2 LQKENI. V lost 3 bases and J 5 bases, leaving 5 bases between the germline ends. The CDR3 covers 11 residues. CDR3 loop: CASSPDHEQYF. The CDR3 coding sequence is TGTGCCAGCTCACCGGACCACGAGCAGTACTTC.

V usage is TRBV2 and J usage is TRBJ2-3; possible D gene TRBD2, 7 bases. Germline V CDR1 and CDR2: SNHLY, FYNNEI. This CDR3 is 14 amino acids long. Trimming cost V 4 bases and J 2 bases, with 10 bases left between them. The CDR3 bases are TGTGCCAGCAGTGCCGGGGGGCCCACAGATACGCAGTATTTT. Amino acids: CASSAGGPTDTQYF. The full variable domain, with the rest looked up from reference TRBV2 and TRBJ2-3, is EPEVTQTPSHQVTQMGQEVILRCVPISNHLYFYWYRQILGQKVEFLVSFYNNEISEKSEIFDDQFSVERPDGSNFTLKIRSTKLEDSAMYFCASSAGGPTDTQYFGPGTRLTVL.

This sequence joins TRBV27 and TRBJ2-1; the D is unclear. Germline CDR1 MNHEY, CDR2 SMNVEV (reference sequence). V shed 6 bases and J shed 0 bases, with 9 bases lying between them. This CDR3 spans 14 amino acids. The CDR3 DNA follows: TGTGCCAGCAGAAGGGAAATCTCCTACAATGAGCAGTTCTTC. This sequence encodes CASRREISYNEQFF.

This clone was seen only a few times. The chain recombines TRBV7-9 with TRBJ2-5; possibly TRBD2 for D (5 bases). This CDR3 contains 13 residues. The germline V and J ends were trimmed by 6 bases and 5 bases, with 13 bases remaining between them. Germline V gene sequence: CDR1 SEHNR, CDR2 FQNEAQ (reference sequence). CDR3 loop: CASRWLARETQYF. CDR3 nucleotide sequence: TGTGCCAGCAGATGGCTAGCCAGGGAGACCCAGTACTTC.

The chain uses TRBV5-1 and TRBJ2-5; TRBD2 is a possible D gene (6 bases). Germline-derived CDR1 and CDR2 are SGHRS and YFSETQ. V lost 0 bases to trimming and J lost 5 bases, with 14 bases between them. The CDR3 contains 15 residues. CDR3 sequence: CASSLESSARETQYF. In DNA form, the CDR3 reads TGCGCCAGCAGCTTGGAGTCTAGCGCCCGGGAGACCCAGTACTTC.